Below, 18 T cell receptor beta chains from the same sample are listed, as sequenced in a study of blood T cell repertoires in COVID-19. Assay: immunoSEQ multiplex PCR; the TCRdb copy retains only in-frame clones and omits some. The sample lists around 180,000 clones; approximately 79% were seen once. The sample consisted of peripheral blood. The origin of the receptors is a woman of 80 years or more with acute or convalescent COVID-19.

V usage is TRBV11-2 and J usage is TRBJ2-1; D is ambiguous. The germline CDR1 and CDR2 sequences are SGHAT and FQNNGV. V gave up 0 bases and J gave up 0 bases, with 6 bases separating them. This CDR3 is built from 15 residues. This CDR3 reads CASSLDRSSYNEQFF. The CDR3 nucleotides are TGTGCCAGCAGCTTAGATCGGAGCTCCTACAATGAGCAGTTCTTC.

V and J are TRBV28 and TRBJ1-4; TRBD1 is a possible D gene (5 bases). This CDR3 comprises 14 residues. The V end lost 7 bases, the J end lost 3 bases, and 12 bases lay between the germline ends. Germline CDR1 reads MDHEN; CDR2 reads SYDVKM. The CDR3 reads CASTPPQANEKLFF. Here the CDR3 DNA reads TGTGCCAGCACTCCACCACAGGCTAATGAAAAACTGTTTTTT.

The chain has TRBV5-1 and TRBJ2-5; D not resolved. This CDR3 comprises 15 residues. V lost 2 bases to trimming and J lost 3 bases, with 14 bases between them. Germline V gives CDR1 SGHRS, CDR2 YFSETQ. CDR3 sequence reads: CASSFGGRREETQYF. In DNA, the CDR3 is TGCGCCAGCAGCTTCGGTGGTCGACGGGAAGAGACCCAGTACTTC.

This chain uses TRBV11-2 with TRBJ2-7; 12 nucleotides match TRBD2. Germline assignment: CDR1 SGHAT and CDR2 FQNNGV. Germline trimming cut 5 bases from V and 5 bases from J; bases unmatched to any gene: 13. This CDR3 is built from 17 residues. The CDR3 spells CASSPVASGRVVHEQYF. The CDR3 region has the DNA TGTGCCAGCAGCCCAGTGGCTAGCGGGAGGGTTGTCCACGAGCAGTACTTC.

CDR3 protein: CASSQDFGVIKNIQYF. In nucleotides, the CDR3 is TGTGCCAGCAGCCAAGATTTCGGGGTAATCAAAAACATTCAGTACTTC. The gene calls are TRBV3-1 (or the pseudogene TRBV3-2) and TRBJ2-4; D is possibly TRBD2 (5 bases). The CDR3 covers 16 residues. The V gene's germline CDR1 is LGHDT and CDR2 YNNKEL (reference sequence). V lost 0 bases, J lost 3 bases, and 12 bases lay in between.

This clone was counted a few times. This chain links TRBV10-3 with TRBJ1-2; D perhaps matches TRBD1 (5 bases). The CDR3 is made up of 13 amino acids. The V end lost 5 bases, the J end lost 2 bases, and 9 bases lay between the germline ends. Germline-derived CDR1 and CDR2 are ENHRY and SYGVKD. The CDR3 is CAISSDRNYGYTF. Written as DNA, the CDR3 is TGTGCCATCAGTTCAGACAGAAACTATGGCTACACCTTC.

V and J are TRBV11-2 and TRBJ1-4, with 7 positions matching TRBD1. Germline loops: CDR1 SGHAT, CDR2 FQNNGV. The V gene end was trimmed by 2 bases and the J gene end by 8 bases; junction bases not matched to a gene: 8. The length of the CDR3 is 15 residues. CDR3 bases: TGTGCCAGCAGCTTATTACAGGGGCTAAGGGAAAAACTGTTTTTT. Residues: CASSLLQGLREKLFF. Variable domain in full (rest from reference TRBV11-2 and TRBJ1-4): EAGVAQSPRYKIIEKRQSVAFWCNPISGHATLYWYQQILGQGPKLLIQFQNNGVVDDSQLPKDRFSAERLKGVDSTLKIQPAKLEDSAVYLCASSLLQGLREKLFFGSGTQLSVL.

This chain joins TRBV6-1 and TRBJ1-1; D uncertain. Deletions cut 0 bases from V and 6 bases from J, with 11 bases between. The germline gives CDR1 MNHNS, CDR2 SASEGT. The CDR3 has 14 residues. CDR3 DNA: TGTGCCAGCAGTGAAGCCGGTCATCGGGCTGAAGCTTTCTTT. Translating gives CASSEAGHRAEAFF.

This clone turned up a few times. The chain links TRBV4-3 to TRBJ1-2, with D uncertain. V shed 0 bases and J shed 4 bases, with 12 bases lying between them. This CDR3 has 15 residues. CDR1 is LGHNA and CDR2 is YSLEER in the germline V gene. CDR3 nucleotide sequence: TGCGCCAGCAGCCAAGATTGGGCCTCGCTCTATGGCTACACCTTC. Its protein is CASSQDWASLYGYTF.

The chain links TRBV4-2 to TRBJ2-1; weak D call: TRBD2 (5 bases). Germline values: CDR1 LGHNA, CDR2 YNFKEQ. V was pared by 2 bases and J by 4 bases, with 12 bases between. The CDR3 spans 15 residues. CDR3 sequence reads: CASSQQRISYNEQFF. The DNA of the CDR3 is TGTGCCAGCAGCCAACAGCGGATATCTTACAATGAGCAGTTCTTC.

V is TRBV5-1 and J is TRBJ2-1; a possible D gene is TRBD2 (5 bases). Per germline, CDR1 SGHRS and CDR2 YFSETQ. Trimming removed 3 bases at V and 7 bases at J, with 8 bases between. The CDR3 is 12 amino acids. The CDR3 sequence: CASSSRGNEQFF. CDR3 coding DNA: TGCGCCAGCAGCTCCCGGGGTAATGAGCAGTTCTTC.

The V gene is TRBV2, the J gene TRBJ2-3, with D possibly being TRBD2 (6 bases). This CDR3 contains 12 residues. Trimming pared 6 bases from V and 5 bases from J, leaving 9 bases between. Germline values: CDR1 SNHLY, CDR2 FYNNEI. CDR3 protein: CASRISGDTQYF. CDR3 DNA: TGTGCCAGCAGAATTAGCGGAGATACGCAGTATTTT.

Only a few counts were recorded for this clone. CDR3 nucleotide sequence: TGTGCCAGCAGTTTATTGAGTTCGGACAAGTACTTTGTGCAGTTCTTC. Its translation is CASSLLSSDKYFVQFF. The chain carries TRBV28 and TRBJ2-1, with D possibly being TRBD1 (5 bases). V was pared by 1 base and J by 12 bases, with 22 bases between. The CDR3 consists of 16 residues. Germline assignment: CDR1 MDHEN and CDR2 SYDVKM.

The chain joins TRBV5-1 to TRBJ1-2, with TRBD1 as a possible D gene (6 bases). The CDR3 spans 13 residues. V was trimmed by 4 bases and J by 5 bases, leaving 12 bases between them. Germline loops: CDR1 SGHRS, CDR2 YFSETQ. CDR3 in DNA: TGCGCCAGCAGCCCCGATGGACAGTATGGCTACACCTTC. Translated: CASSPDGQYGYTF.

The chain combines TRBV11-2 with TRBJ2-1; 9 bases match TRBD2. Germline-derived CDR1 and CDR2 are SGHAT and FQNNGV. This CDR3 contains 14 residues. Germline trimming cut 1 base from V and 7 bases from J; bases unmatched to any gene: 2. CDR3 amino acids: CASSLGSGRNEQFF. CDR3 nucleotide sequence: TGTGCCAGCAGCTTAGGTAGCGGGAGAAATGAGCAGTTCTTC.

This sequence joins TRBV29-1 and TRBJ1-5; TRBD1 is a possible D gene (6 bases). Germline V lookup: CDR1 SQVTM, CDR2 ANQGSEA. V lost 4 bases, J lost 4 bases, and 17 bases lay in between. The CDR3 runs 15 residues. As DNA, the CDR3 is TGCAGCGTTGCATCTTGGACAGACCGAAATCAGCCCCAGCATTTT. Its translation is CSVASWTDRNQPQHF.

This rearrangement joins TRBV18 to TRBJ2-1, with 13 bases matching TRBD2. Trimming took 6 bases from V and 9 from J; bases not matched to a gene: 11. The germline V gene encodes CDR1 KGHSH and CDR2 LQKENI. The CDR3 has 16 residues. The CDR3 DNA follows: TGTGCCAGCTCCCCAAGAGGACTAGCGGGAGAATTTGAGCAGTTCTTC. It yields the protein CASSPRGLAGEFEQFF. Drawing the rest from reference TRBV18 and TRBJ2-1, the complete variable domain is NAGVMQNPRHLVRRRGQEARLRCSPMKGHSHVYWYRQLPEEGLKFMVYLQKENIIDESGMPKERFSAEFPKEGPSILRIQQVVRGDSAAYFCASSPRGLAGEFEQFFGPGTRLTVL.

This sequence joins TRBV28 and TRBJ2-3, with 8 bases lining up with TRBD2. With V trimmed by 4 bases and J by 5 bases, 11 bases remained unmatched. The length of the CDR3 is 16 residues. Germline values: CDR1 MDHEN, CDR2 SYDVKM. For the CDR3, the DNA is TGTGCCAGCAGTTCCCGCGGCGGGAGGAATAGAGATACGCAGTATTTT. This sequence encodes CASSSRGGRNRDTQYF.